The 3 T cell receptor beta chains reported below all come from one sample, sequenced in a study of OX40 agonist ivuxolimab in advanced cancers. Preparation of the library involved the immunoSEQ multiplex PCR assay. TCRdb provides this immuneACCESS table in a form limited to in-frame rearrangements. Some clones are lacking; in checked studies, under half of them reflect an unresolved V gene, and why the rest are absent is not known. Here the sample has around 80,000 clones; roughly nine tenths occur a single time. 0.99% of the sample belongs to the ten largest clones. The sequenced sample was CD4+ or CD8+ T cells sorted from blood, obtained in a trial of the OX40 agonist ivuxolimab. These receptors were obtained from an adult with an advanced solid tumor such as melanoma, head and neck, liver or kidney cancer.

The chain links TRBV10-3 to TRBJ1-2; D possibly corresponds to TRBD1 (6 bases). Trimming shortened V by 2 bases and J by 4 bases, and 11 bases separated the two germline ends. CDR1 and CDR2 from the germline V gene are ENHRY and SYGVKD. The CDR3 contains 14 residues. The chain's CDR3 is CAISEGQGLYGYTF. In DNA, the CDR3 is TGTGCCATCAGTGAGGGGCAGGGGCTCTATGGCTACACCTTC.

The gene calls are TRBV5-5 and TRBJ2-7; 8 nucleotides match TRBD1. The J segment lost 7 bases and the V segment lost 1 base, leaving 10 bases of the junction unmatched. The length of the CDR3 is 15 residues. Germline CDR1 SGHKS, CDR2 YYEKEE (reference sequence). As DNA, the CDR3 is TGTGCCAGCAGCTTGTCAGGAACAGGGGGATGGGAGCAGTACTTC. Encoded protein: CASSLSGTGGWEQYF.

CDR3 sequence: CASRTGSSGGYTF. CDR3 bases: TGTGCCAGCAGAACAGGGTCTTCGGGCGGCTACACCTTC. The chain combines TRBV2 with TRBJ1-2, with a weak D call TRBD1 (6 bases). This CDR3 comprises 13 residues. Trimming stripped 6 bases from V and 8 bases from J, with 16 bases between. Germline-derived CDR1 and CDR2 are SNHLY and FYNNEI.